This TCR beta chain was sequenced during a study of CD8+ T cells in alopecia areata. Study-level background: Tofacitinib exposure lasted 6 to 18 months, followed by 6 months off drug.

Isolated RNA was reverse transcribed into cDNA used as the sequencing template. Data came from immunoSEQ multiplex PCR; TCRdb stores just in-frame clones and leaves some out. Of approximately 59,000 clones detected, approximately 46% appear once; the ten largest clones hold about a sixth. This clone was seen only a few times. Its target is unknown. Study-level findings and limits: Clonality was higher in lesional than normal scalp, especially in alopecia totalis/universalis.

The CDR3 has 14 amino acids. From germline, CDR1 is LGHNA and CDR2 YSLEER. V lost 1 base, J lost 4 bases, and 8 bases lay in between. This material consisted of CD8+ T cells sorted from blood, taken at week 0. The chain combines TRBV4-3 with TRBJ1-5; D call uncertain. This receptor was obtained from a human donor with alopecia areata. The CDR3 region has the DNA TGCGCCAGCAGCCAAGCAGGAGGGAATCAGCCCCAGCATTTT. As protein: CASSQAGGNQPQHF.